Sequencing of this T cell receptor beta chain was carried out in a study of T cell repertoires in cytomegalovirus infection. Looking at the study overall: Based on public TCR beta signatures, there were indications of CMV infection and of a matching HLA type. Study-level results: HLA-C-restricted CMV clonotypes gave the most frequent clonotype in two of eight donors.

With 6 bases removed from V and 7 bases from J, the gap between germline ends came to 12 bases. The CDR3 extends over 12 amino acids. Germline lookup yields CDR1 SGHVS and CDR2 FNYEAQ. MiXCR, applied by TCRdb to the reads, yields one record per CDR3 protein. The sample has some 800,000 distinct CDR3 sequences, around a third seen once. This clonotype showed up just once. Its antigen remains unknown. The chain recombines TRBV7-6 with TRBJ1-1; perhaps TRBD1 as D (6 bases). The TCR sequence derives from a human donor in good health (CMV status not recorded). Some clones in this sample may be carry-over from other donors' samples. The sample consisted of cultured CD8+ T cells from PBMCs, taken from culture after CMV antigen stimulation. CDR3 bases: TGTGCCAGCAGACTCGACAGGTATGAAGCTTTCTTT. It encodes CASRLDRYEAFF.